The 18 T cell receptor beta chains below all came from one sample that was sequenced in a study of T cells after posttransplantation cyclophosphamide. TCRdb's copy holds only in-frame clones and misses some; the assay was immunoSEQ multiplex PCR. The sample yields about 9,100 clones, without any singletons. Treatment was busulfan-fludarabine conditioning, a marrow graft, and cyclophosphamide on days +3 and +4. Sequenced material: PBMCs, taken about 350 days after allogeneic stem cell transplant with posttransplant cyclophosphamide. Every receptor here comes from a male patient aged 45 to 59 who received an allogeneic stem cell transplant from a related donor and was CMV-positive. Part of the T cell pool may stem from the graft donor.

This clone was counted ten times or more. V gene TRBV28 combines with J gene TRBJ2-7; TRBD1 matches 7 bases. The trim removed 7 bases at V and 2 bases at J, leaving 11 bases unmatched. This CDR3 contains 15 residues. Germline V CDR1 and CDR2: MDHEN, SYDVKM. In DNA, the CDR3 is TGTGCCAGCACCCTCACAGGGGACCGCGCCTACGAGCAGTACTTC. Protein: CASTLTGDRAYEQYF.

This clone was counted many times. J is TRBJ1-5 and V is TRBV7-9; TRBD1 might be the D (6 bases). Germline CDR1 is SEHNR and CDR2 is FQNEAQ (reference sequence). Trimming shortened V by 5 bases and J by 2 bases, and 10 bases separated the two germline ends. The CDR3 contains 14 residues. This chain's CDR3 is CASSRQDGNQPQHF. CDR3 nucleotides: TGTGCCAGCAGCCGACAGGATGGCAATCAGCCCCAGCATTTT.

The chain combines TRBV7-9 with TRBJ2-5; the D is unclear. Deletions cut 3 bases from V and 2 bases from J, with 13 bases between. This CDR3 contains 15 residues. Germline V gene data show CDR1 as SEHNR and CDR2 as FQNEAQ (reference sequence). Written as DNA, the CDR3 is TGTGCCAGCAGCTTTAACAGCCTCGGACAAGAGACCCAGTACTTC. This gives the protein CASSFNSLGQETQYF. The complete variable domain, with remaining parts taken from reference TRBV7-9 and TRBJ2-5, reads DTGVSQNPRHKITKRGQNVTFRCDPISEHNRLYWYRQTLGQGPEFLTYFQNEAQLEKSRLLSDRFSAERPKGSFSTLEIQRTEQGDSAMYLCASSFNSLGQETQYFGPGTRLLVL.

This clone has at least ten counts. The chain employs TRBV7-6 and TRBJ2-7, with D perhaps matching TRBD2 (5 bases). Between the trimmed V and J ends, which lost 5 bases and 4 bases, there was a span of 15 bases. Germline V CDR1 and CDR2: SGHVS, FNYEAQ. CDR3 length: 14 amino acids. CDR3 loop: CASSPYSPGYEQYF. In DNA, the CDR3 is TGTGCCAGCAGCCCATACTCACCGGGGTACGAGCAGTACTTC. Full variable domain (missing parts from reference TRBV7-6 and TRBJ2-7): GAGVSQSPRYKVTKRGQDVALRCDPISGHVSLYWYRQALGQGPEFLTYFNYEAQQDKSGLPNDRFSAERPEGSISTLTIQRTEQRDSAMYRCASSPYSPGYEQYFGPGTRLTVT.

This clone is termed medium-sized. The chain links TRBV6-1 to TRBJ1-5; D is undetermined. Trimming cost V 3 bases and J 0 bases, with 21 bases left between them. The CDR3 has 19 amino acids. Looked up from germline, CDR1 is MNHNS and CDR2 is SASEGT. CDR3 in DNA: TGTGCCAGCAGTGACCTTGTCGGAGGAGGTGCTTATAGCAATCAGCCCCAGCATTTT. This gives the protein CASSDLVGGGAYSNQPQHF.

This clone appeared many times. This chain links TRBV7-9 with TRBJ2-1; 7 nucleotides line up with TRBD2. Germline CDR1 SEHNR, CDR2 FQNEAQ (reference sequence). The V and J ends lost 5 bases and 2 bases, in that order; junction bases with no gene match: 6. The CDR3 is made up of 15 amino acids. CDR3 sequence: CASSRQRGTYNEQFF. The CDR3 DNA follows: TGTGCCAGCAGCAGACAGCGGGGCACCTACAATGAGCAGTTCTTC. The full variable domain, its missing parts supplied by reference TRBV7-9 and TRBJ2-1, is DTGVSQNPRHKITKRGQNVTFRCDPISEHNRLYWYRQTLGQGPEFLTYFQNEAQLEKSRLLSDRFSAERPKGSFSTLEIQRTEQGDSAMYLCASSRQRGTYNEQFFGPGTRLTVL.

This clone was counted ten times or more. This chain links TRBV13 with TRBJ1-6; TRBD1 aligns across 8 bases. V gave up 4 bases and J gave up 1 base; unmatched junction bases: 18. Germline assignment: CDR1 PRHDT and CDR2 FYEKMQ (reference sequence). The CDR3 totals 21 residues. The CDR3: CASSWNTGTGAGGSYNSPLHF. CDR3 nucleotides: TGTGCCAGCAGCTGGAATACCGGGACAGGTGCCGGGGGGTCCTATAATTCACCCCTCCACTTT.

The rearrangement joins TRBV18 to TRBJ2-5; the match to TRBD1 covers 11 bases. The closer fit of TRBJ2-7 to the DNA end suggests the J call may be wrong. CDR3 length equals 15 residues. Germline CDR1 is KGHSH and CDR2 is LQKENI. DNA of the CDR3: TGTGCCAGCTCACCCGGACAGGGGGCTCCCTACGAGCAGTACTTC. Protein product: CASSPGQGAPYEQYF.

This clone has ten or more counts. The sample has other DNA sequences that encode this CDR3 too. V and J are TRBV27 and TRBJ2-3; no clear D. CDR1 and CDR2 (germline): MNHEY, SMNVEV (reference sequence). The V end lost 3 bases, the J end lost 6 bases, and 7 bases lay between the germline ends. The CDR3 sequence is 12 residues long. DNA for the CDR3: TGTGCCAGCAGTTTCGGAGAGGATACGCAGTATTTT. Protein product: CASSFGEDTQYF.

This clone is medium-sized by share. The V call is TRBV10-3, the J call TRBJ1-4; maybe TRBD1 (5 bases). The CDR3 totals 14 residues. Germline values: CDR1 ENHRY, CDR2 SYGVKD. The V end was cut by 9 bases, the J end by 0 bases, with 11 bases between. This CDR3 is CAIRPTATNEKLFF. CDR3 coding DNA: TGTGCCATACGACCGACAGCAACTAATGAAAAACTGTTTTTT.

This clone was picked up many times. The V call is TRBV5-6, the J call TRBJ2-1, with D possibly being TRBD2 (7 bases). Germline loops: CDR1 SGHDT, CDR2 YYEEEE. The CDR3 runs to 18 residues. Trimming shortened V by 4 bases and J by 0 bases, and 20 bases separated the two germline ends. DNA of the CDR3: TGTGCCAGCAGCCACGAGAGGAGGGGGAGGGCCTCCTACAATGAGCAGTTCTTC. It is translated as CASSHERRGRASYNEQFF.

By sample fraction, this clone is medium-sized. J is TRBJ2-6 and V is TRBV6-4, with D perhaps TRBD1 (6 bases). CDR1 MRHNA and CDR2 SNTAGT come from the germline V gene. The germline V and J ends were trimmed by 8 bases and 0 bases, with 17 bases remaining between them. This CDR3 has 17 residues. CDR3 DNA: TGTGCCAGCTGGACAGCCGCATGTTACTCTGGGGCCAACGTCCTGACTTTC. Protein product: CASWTAACYSGANVLTF.

This clone showed up many times. The rearrangement links TRBV19 to TRBJ2-5; D is unresolved. Trimming removed 5 bases from V and 3 bases from J, with 16 bases in between. Germline assignment: CDR1 LNHDA and CDR2 SQIVND (reference sequence). The CDR3 runs 15 residues. CDR3 sequence (DNA): TGTGCCAGTAGTCCAACACAAGCGATGAAAGAGACCCAGTACTTC. Translated, it gives CASSPTQAMKETQYF.

This clone was seen ten or more times. This sequence joins TRBV30 and TRBJ2-2; D unclear. The germline V and J ends were trimmed by 2 bases and 5 bases, with 6 bases remaining between them. There are 12 residues in the CDR3. CDR1 and CDR2 (germline): GTSNPN, SVGIG (reference sequence). The CDR3 region is CAWSSQTGELFF. For the CDR3, the DNA is TGTGCCTGGAGTTCCCAAACCGGGGAGCTGTTTTTT.

This clone was seen a few times. The chain uses TRBV27 and TRBJ2-2; D is perhaps TRBD2 (5 bases). The V end lost 3 bases, the J end lost 0 bases, and 8 bases lay between the germline ends. Germline lookup yields CDR1 MNHEY and CDR2 SMNVEV (reference sequence). The CDR3 runs to 15 residues. CDR3 bases: TGTGCCAGCAGTTTCGGGGATGCGAACACCGGGGAGCTGTTTTTT. It encodes CASSFGDANTGELFF.

This clone was seen at least ten times. The chain recombines TRBV10-3 with TRBJ1-2, with 7 positions matching TRBD1. The germline gives CDR1 ENHRY, CDR2 SYGVKD. With V trimmed by 8 bases and J by 4 bases, 10 bases remained unmatched. CDR3 size: 14 residues. The CDR3 is CAISGTADIYGYTF. The CDR3 DNA follows: TGTGCCATCTCCGGGACAGCGGATATCTATGGCTACACCTTC.

Many counts were recorded for this clone. The rearrangement links TRBV19 to TRBJ1-3; D might be TRBD1 (6 bases). The CDR3 is 17 amino acids. Germline-derived CDR1 and CDR2 are LNHDA and SQIVND (reference sequence). V was cut by 5 bases and J by 0 bases, with 17 bases left in between. The CDR3 sequence: CASSFVGGRLSGNTIYF. The CDR3 DNA is TGTGCCAGTAGTTTTGTCGGGGGGCGCCTCTCTGGAAACACCATATATTTT.

This clone was seen at least ten times. The chain links TRBV14 to TRBJ2-1, with TRBD2 matching over 16 bases. The V gene's germline CDR1 is SGHDN and CDR2 FVKESK. This CDR3 region has 17 residues. Trimming removed 2 bases from V and 11 bases from J; junction bases left unmatched: 9. In DNA, the CDR3 is TGTGCCAGCAGCCAACAACTGGGACTAGCGGGGGGGGCAAAGCAGTTCTTC. Translation: CASSQQLGLAGGAKQFF.